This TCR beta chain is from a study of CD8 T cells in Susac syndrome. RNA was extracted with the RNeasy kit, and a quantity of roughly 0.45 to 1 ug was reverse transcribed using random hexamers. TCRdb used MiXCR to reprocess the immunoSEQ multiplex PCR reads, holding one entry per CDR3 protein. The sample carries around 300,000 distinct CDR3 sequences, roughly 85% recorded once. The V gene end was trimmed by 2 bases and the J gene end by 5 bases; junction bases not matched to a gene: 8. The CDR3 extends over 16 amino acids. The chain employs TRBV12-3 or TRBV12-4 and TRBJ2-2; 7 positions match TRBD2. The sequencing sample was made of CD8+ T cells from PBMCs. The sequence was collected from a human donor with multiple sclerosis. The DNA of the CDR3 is TGTGCCAGCAGTTTAAATACGGGGAGGGCGACCGGGGAGCTGTTTTTT. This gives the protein CASSLNTGRATGELFF.